This T cell receptor (beta chain) was recovered during a study of shared clonotypes between healthy human individuals. The V gene lost 5 bases and the J gene lost 4 bases, with 17 bases spanning the gap. Germline V lookup: CDR1 LNHNV, CDR2 YYDKDF (reference sequence). CDR3 size: 16 residues. Repertoires were generated with immunoSEQ multiplex PCR, while TCRdb's copy carries only in-frame clones and drops some. The repertoire consists of around 1,000,000 clones, with 60% to 85% occurring once and the leading ten covering approximately 0.9%. The TCR was taken from a man between 18 and 35 years old in good health. Some clones in this sample may be carry-over from other donors' samples. J is TRBJ2-2 and V is TRBV15; the D gene could be TRBD1 or TRBD2 (6 bases each). Sequenced sample: memory CD4+ T cells from PBMCs. Subset defined: CD45RA-negative fraction. The CDR3 bases are TGTGCCACCAGCTCCCCAGGGAAGGGGGGCACCGGGGAGCTGTTTTTT. The encoded protein is CATSSPGKGGTGELFF.